The source of this T cell receptor (beta chain) is a study of identical twins. Points from the study as a whole: Because invariant MAIT and iNKT cells could be present, zero-insertion analyses could be partly confounded.

The trim removed 3 bases at V and 2 bases at J, leaving 3 bases unmatched. There are 15 residues in the CDR3. This clonotype was seen more than once but under ten times. The antigen remains unidentified. Unique molecular identifiers were in the cDNA, with template-switch universal primer binding. Each CDR3 protein gets one entry after TCRdb re-called the 5' RACE reads with MiXCR. The data show approximately 620,000 distinct CDR3 sequences, about 9.4% seen once. The sample also formed part of further work on yellow fever vaccine responses in identical twins. From that second work: After vaccination, twins' T cell response reportedly seemed partly convergent, partly personalized.

This receptor was obtained from a woman aged 18 to 35 in good health. Sequences were obtained from PBMCs. This chain joins TRBV12-3 or TRBV12-4 and TRBJ2-7; 11 nucleotides line up with TRBD1. CDR3 protein: CASSFQDRGPYEQYF. CDR3 coding DNA: TGTGCCAGCAGTTTCCAGGACAGGGGGCCCTACGAGCAGTACTTC.